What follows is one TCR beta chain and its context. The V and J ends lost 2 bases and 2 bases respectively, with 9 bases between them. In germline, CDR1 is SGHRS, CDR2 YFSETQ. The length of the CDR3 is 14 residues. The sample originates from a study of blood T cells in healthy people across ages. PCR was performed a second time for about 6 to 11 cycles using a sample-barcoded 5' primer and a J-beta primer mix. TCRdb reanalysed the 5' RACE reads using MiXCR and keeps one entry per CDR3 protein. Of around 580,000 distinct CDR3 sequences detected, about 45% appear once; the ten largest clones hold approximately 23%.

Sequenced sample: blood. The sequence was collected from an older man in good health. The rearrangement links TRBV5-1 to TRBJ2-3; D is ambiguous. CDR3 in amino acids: CASSFGQTTDTQYF. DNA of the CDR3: TGCGCCAGCAGCTTCGGGCAAACCACAGATACGCAGTATTTT.